This T cell receptor beta chain was sequenced in a study of cytomegalovirus exposure and HLA in healthy donors. Overall study context: There were about 85 million unique TCRs (from HLA-typed donors) in an early data release. Study observations and caveats: Presence/absence results assume similar sequencing depth per donor, which may not hold. Several top significant clusters appeared, in a later analysis, to be linked to common viral pathogens.

Use of 60 Vbeta and 13 Jbeta primers characterized the PCR. Profiling relied on immunoSEQ multiplex PCR, and the TCRdb table lists in-frame clones only, not all of them. The table lists roughly 150,000 clones, over 65% of them singletons. In regard to this clone: What it recognizes is unknown. Other DNA variants within this sample encode the same CDR3.

The CDR3 runs 13 residues. Germline V gene sequence: CDR1 SNHLY, CDR2 FYNNEI. V shed 10 bases, J shed 4 bases, and the junction held 7 bases outside the gene matches. The sample was PBMCs. This receptor was identified in a woman aged 30 to 39 in good health and CMV-seronegative. This chain connects TRBV2 to TRBJ2-5; 9 bases map to TRBD2. The CDR3 DNA reads as TGTGCCATTCGACTAGCGGCCGCAGAGACCCAGTACTTC. As protein: CAIRLAAAETQYF.